The 3 T cell receptor beta chains below come from one sample, sequenced in a study of CD8 T cells in Susac syndrome. Random hexamers served to reverse transcribe about 0.5 to 1 ug RNA. TCRdb recomputed calls from the immunoSEQ multiplex PCR reads with MiXCR, one row per CDR3 protein. Of 100,000 to 150,000 distinct CDR3 sequences listed, roughly 93% were seen once; the top ten hold more than 0.25%. Source material: CD8+ T cells from PBMCs. The receptors come from a human donor with multiple sclerosis.

This clonotype was recorded only once. V is TRBV5-6 and J is TRBJ2-7, with 7 bases matching TRBD2. After removal of 1 base from V and 0 bases from J, the junction contained 4 bases not matched to a gene. CDR3 length equals 15 residues. From germline, CDR1 is SGHDT and CDR2 YYEEEE. The CDR3 is CASSLYLADSYEQYV. CDR3 DNA: TGTGCCAGCAGCTTGTATCTAGCGGACTCCTACGAGCAGTACGTC.

The J gene is TRBJ2-1, the V gene TRBV6-1; D perhaps matches TRBD2 (6 bases). Per the germline V gene, CDR1 is MNHNS and CDR2 is SASEGT. With 4 bases removed from V and 8 bases from J, the gap between germline ends came to 15 bases. The CDR3 runs 14 residues. In DNA form, the CDR3 reads TGTGCCAGCAGTGGATTCTCTAGCGATGATGAGCAGTTCTTC. It specifies CASSGFSSDDEQFF.

J is TRBJ2-5 and V is TRBV9; weak D call: TRBD1 (6 bases). Trimming stripped 2 bases from V and 2 bases from J, with 10 bases between. The CDR3 sequence is 14 residues long. The V gene's germline CDR1 is SGDLS and CDR2 YYNGEE. The CDR3 coding sequence is TGTGCCAGCAGCGTCGACAGGTTTCAAGAGACCCAGTACTTC. It specifies CASSVDRFQETQYF.